This T cell receptor beta chain was retrieved from a study of blood T cell repertoires in COVID-19. About the research overall: The United States, Italy and Spain provided the acute and convalescent COVID-19 samples.

This clone was recorded a few times. The data were produced by immunoSEQ multiplex PCR, yet TCRdb's version contains in-frame clones alone and is incomplete. Here the sample spans tens of thousands of clones, 74% being singletons. Germline values: CDR1 SGDLS, CDR2 YYNGEE. The CDR3 contains 15 residues. V shed 4 bases and J shed 3 bases, with 15 bases lying between them. The Seattle patients joined while their infection was active and were tracked longitudinally afterward. Sequenced sample: peripheral blood. The chain carries TRBV9 and TRBJ2-3; weak D call: TRBD2 (6 bases). The TCR was taken from a man between 65 and 79 years old with COVID-19, enrolled during active disease. CDR3 residues: CASSSGTASTDTQYF. The CDR3 nucleotides read TGTGCCAGCAGCTCTGGGACTGCGAGTACAGATACGCAGTATTTT.